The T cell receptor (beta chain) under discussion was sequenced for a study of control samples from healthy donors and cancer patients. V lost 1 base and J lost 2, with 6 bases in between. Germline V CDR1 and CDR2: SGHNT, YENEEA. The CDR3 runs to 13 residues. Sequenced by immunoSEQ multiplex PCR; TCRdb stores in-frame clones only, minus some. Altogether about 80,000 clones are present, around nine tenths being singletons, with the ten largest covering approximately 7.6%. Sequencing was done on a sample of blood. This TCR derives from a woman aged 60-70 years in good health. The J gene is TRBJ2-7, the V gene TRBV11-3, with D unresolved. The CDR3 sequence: CASSLGDPYEQYF. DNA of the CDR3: TGTGCCAGCAGCTTAGGCGACCCCTACGAGCAGTACTTC.